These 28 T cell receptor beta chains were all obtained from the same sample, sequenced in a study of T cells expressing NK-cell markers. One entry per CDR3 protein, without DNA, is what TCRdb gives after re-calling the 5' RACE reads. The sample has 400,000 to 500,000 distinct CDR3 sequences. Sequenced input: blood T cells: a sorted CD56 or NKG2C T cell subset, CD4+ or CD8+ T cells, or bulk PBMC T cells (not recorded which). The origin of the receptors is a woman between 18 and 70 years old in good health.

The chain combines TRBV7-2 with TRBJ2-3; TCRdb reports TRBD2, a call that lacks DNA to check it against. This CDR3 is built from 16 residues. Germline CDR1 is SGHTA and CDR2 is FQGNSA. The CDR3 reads CASSLEGGLSTDTQYF.

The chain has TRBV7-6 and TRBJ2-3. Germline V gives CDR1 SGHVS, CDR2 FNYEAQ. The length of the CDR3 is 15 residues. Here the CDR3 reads CASSSDFGDTDTQYF.

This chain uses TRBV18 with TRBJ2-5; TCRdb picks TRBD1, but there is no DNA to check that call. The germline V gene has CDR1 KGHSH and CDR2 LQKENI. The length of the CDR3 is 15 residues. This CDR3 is CASSPIAGGQETQYF.

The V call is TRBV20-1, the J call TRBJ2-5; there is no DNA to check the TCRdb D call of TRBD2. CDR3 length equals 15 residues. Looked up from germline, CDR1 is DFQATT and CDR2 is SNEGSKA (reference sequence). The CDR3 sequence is CSASRSGGPKETQYF.

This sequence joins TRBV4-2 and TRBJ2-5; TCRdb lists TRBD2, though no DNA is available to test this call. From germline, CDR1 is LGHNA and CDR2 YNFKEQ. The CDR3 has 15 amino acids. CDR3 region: CASSQDLALEETQYF.

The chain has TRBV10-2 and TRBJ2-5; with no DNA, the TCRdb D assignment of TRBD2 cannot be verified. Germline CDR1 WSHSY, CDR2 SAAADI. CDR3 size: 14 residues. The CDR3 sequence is CASSDLAGGETQYF.

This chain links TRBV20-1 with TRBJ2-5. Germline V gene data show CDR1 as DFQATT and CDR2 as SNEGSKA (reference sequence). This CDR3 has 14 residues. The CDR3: CSAENFEYQETQYF.

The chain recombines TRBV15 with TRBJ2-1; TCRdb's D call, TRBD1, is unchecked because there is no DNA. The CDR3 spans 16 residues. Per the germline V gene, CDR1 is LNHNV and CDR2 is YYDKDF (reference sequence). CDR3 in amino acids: CATSREEQRPYNEQFF.

The CDR3 is CASWQPNTGELFF. The rearrangement joins TRBV19 to TRBJ2-2. From germline, CDR1 is LNHDA and CDR2 SQIVND (reference sequence). The CDR3 loop spans 13 amino acids.

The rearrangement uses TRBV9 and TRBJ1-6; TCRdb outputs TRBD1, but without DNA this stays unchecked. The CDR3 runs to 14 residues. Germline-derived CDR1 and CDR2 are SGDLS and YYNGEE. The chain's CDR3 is CASSVVDSNSPLHF.

The chain's CDR3 is CASLRKDEQYF. The V and J genes are TRBV23-1 and TRBJ2-7. TRBV23-1 is sorted into the ORF group, with uncertain function. The CDR3 is 11 amino acids.

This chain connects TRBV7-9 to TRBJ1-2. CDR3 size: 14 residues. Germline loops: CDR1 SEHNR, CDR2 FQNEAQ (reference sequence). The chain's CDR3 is CASSLAAGSYGYTF.

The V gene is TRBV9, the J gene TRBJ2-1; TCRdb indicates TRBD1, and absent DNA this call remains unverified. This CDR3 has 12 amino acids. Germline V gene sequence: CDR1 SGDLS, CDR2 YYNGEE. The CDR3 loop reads CASSSDGGEQFF.

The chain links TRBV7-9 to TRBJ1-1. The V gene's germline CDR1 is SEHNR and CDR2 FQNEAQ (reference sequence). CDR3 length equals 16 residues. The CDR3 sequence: CASSTKTEFRISEAFF.

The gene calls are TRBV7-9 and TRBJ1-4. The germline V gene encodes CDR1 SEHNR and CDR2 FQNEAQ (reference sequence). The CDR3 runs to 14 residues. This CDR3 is CASSFDTYNEKLFF.

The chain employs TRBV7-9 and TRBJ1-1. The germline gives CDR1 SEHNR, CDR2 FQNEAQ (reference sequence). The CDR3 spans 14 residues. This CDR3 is CASSPRNQSPEAYF.

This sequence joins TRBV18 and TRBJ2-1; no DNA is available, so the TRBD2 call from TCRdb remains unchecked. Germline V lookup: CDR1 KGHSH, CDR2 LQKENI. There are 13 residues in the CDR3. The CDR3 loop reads CASSRSGDNEQFF.

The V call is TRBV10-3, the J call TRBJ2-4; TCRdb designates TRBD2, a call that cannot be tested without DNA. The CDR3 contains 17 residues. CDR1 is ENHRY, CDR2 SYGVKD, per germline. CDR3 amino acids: CAISRPGLAGGGNIQYF.

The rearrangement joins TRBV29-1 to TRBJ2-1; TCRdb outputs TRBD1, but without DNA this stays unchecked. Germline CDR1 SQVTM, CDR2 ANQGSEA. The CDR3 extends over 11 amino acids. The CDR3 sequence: CSANRGGEQFF.

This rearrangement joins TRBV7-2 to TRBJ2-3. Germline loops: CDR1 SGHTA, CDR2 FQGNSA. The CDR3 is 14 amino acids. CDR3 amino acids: CASSLGTSQGAQYF.

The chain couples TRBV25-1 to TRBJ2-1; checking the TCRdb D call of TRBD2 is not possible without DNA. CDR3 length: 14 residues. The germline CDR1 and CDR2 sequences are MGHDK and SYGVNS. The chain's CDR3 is CASSVGRGGSEQFF.

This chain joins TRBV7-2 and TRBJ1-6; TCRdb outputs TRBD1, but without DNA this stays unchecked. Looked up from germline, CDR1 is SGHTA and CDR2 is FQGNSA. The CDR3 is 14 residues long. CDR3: CATGADSYNSPLHF.

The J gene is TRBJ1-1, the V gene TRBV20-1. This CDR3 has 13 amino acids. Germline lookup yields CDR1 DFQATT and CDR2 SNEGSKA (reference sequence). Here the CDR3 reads CSGDRGVDTEAFF.

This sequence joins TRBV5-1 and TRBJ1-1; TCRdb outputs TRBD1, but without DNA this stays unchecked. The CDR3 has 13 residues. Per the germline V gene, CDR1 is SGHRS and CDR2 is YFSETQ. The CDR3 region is CASSLQGGTEAFF.

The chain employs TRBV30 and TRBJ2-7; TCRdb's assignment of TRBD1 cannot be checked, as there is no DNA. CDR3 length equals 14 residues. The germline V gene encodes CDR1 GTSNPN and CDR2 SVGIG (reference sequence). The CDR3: CAWSVPDIPYEQYF.

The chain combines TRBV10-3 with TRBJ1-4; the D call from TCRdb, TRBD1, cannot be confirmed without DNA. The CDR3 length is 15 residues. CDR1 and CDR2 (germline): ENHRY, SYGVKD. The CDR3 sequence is CAISAAGTGDEKLFF.

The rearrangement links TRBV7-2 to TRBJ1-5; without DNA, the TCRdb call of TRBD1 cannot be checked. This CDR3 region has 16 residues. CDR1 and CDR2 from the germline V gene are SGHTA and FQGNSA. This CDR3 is CASSFQSGTPNQPQHF. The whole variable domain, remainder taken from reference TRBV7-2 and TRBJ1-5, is GAGVSQSPSNKVTEKGKDVELRCDPISGHTALYWYRQSLGQGLEFLIYFQGNSAPDKSGLPSDRFSAERTGGSVSTLTIQRTQQEDSAVYLCASSFQSGTPNQPQHFGDGTRLSIL.

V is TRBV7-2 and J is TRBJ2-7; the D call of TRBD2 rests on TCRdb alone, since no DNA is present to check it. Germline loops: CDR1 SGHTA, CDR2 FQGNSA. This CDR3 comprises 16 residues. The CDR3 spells CASSPSLGTQRAEQYF.